This T cell receptor beta chain appears in the sequencing data of a study of vaccination effects on CD4 cells after COVID-19. This CDR3 has 14 residues. Germline CDR1 and CDR2: MGHRA and YSYEKL. The V gene lost 0 bases and the J gene lost 4 bases, with 9 bases spanning the gap. With regard to this clone: What it binds is not known.

Sequencing was performed with immunoSEQ multiplex PCR; in TCRdb, only in-frame clones are kept and a portion is missing. The data show under 70,000 clones, with 76% seen just once and over 5% held by the top ten. Pools of viral peptides were used by the ViraFEST assay to expand antigen-specific CD4+ T cells ahead of sequencing. Having been cultured for 9 to 11 days, the cells underwent CD4+ T cell isolation. From March to December 2020, the person had a SARS-CoV-2 infection that was confirmed by PCR. Every well housed 2.1 million or so PBMC, which grew in culture alongside 10 IU/ml IL-2 and roughly 10 ug/ml peptides. On both days 3 and 7, half of the culture medium was replaced with IL-2 medium.

Sequenced material: CD4+ T cells from PBMCs cultured with HIV peptides, taken before COVID-19 vaccination. Specified subset: HIV-1 Nef peptide pool negative control/reference culture. The V call is TRBV4-1, the J call TRBJ2-5; D assignment may be TRBD1 or TRBD2 (5 bases each). This TCR came from a human donor who had a prior SARS-CoV-2 infection. CDR3 sequence reads: CASSQEGTGETQYF. For the CDR3, the DNA is TGCGCCAGCAGCCAAGAAGGGACGGGAGAGACCCAGTACTTC.